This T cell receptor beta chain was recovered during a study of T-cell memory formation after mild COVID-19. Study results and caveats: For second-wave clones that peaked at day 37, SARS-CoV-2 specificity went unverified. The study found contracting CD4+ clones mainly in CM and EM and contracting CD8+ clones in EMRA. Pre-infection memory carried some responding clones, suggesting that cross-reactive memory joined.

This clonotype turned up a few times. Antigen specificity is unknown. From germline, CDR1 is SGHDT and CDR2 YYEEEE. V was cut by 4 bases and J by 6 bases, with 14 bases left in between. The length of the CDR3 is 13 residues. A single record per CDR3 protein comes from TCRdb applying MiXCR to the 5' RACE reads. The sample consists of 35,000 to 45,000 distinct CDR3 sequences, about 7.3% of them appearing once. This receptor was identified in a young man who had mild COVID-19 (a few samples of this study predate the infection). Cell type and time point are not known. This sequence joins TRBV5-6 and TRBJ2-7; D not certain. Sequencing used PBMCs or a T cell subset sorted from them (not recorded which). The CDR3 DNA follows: TGTGCCAGCAGCCGGAACCGGGTGGGCGAGCAGTACGTC. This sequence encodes CASSRNRVGEQYV.